This TCR beta chain originates from a study of cytomegalovirus exposure and HLA in healthy donors. The study ran its PCR with 60 Vbeta and 13 Jbeta primers. Produced via immunoSEQ multiplex PCR; TCRdb's table is partial and in-frame only. The sample gives roughly 150,000 clones, 82% of which show up once; 5.5% to 8.5% is in the top ten. The ends were cut back, 1 base at V and 8 bases at J, with 20 bases in the middle. Germline V gene data show CDR1 as MNHEY and CDR2 as SMNVEV (reference sequence). This CDR3 has 16 amino acids. What was sequenced was PBMCs. The clonotype comes from a woman aged 50 to 60 in good health and CMV-seropositive. This rearrangement joins TRBV27 to TRBJ1-2, with a weak D call TRBD1 (5 bases). CDR3 DNA: TGTGCCAGCAGTTTATTTGGGGCAGGGTCTGACAAAGGCTACACCTTC. Its protein is CASSLFGAGSDKGYTF.